The 14 T cell receptor beta chains presented below share a single source sample, sequenced in a study of CXCR3-negative and CXCR3-positive naive CD8 T cells. Study results and limitations: CXCR3-positive naive cells had TRB CDR3s that were more hydrophobic than CXCR3-negative naive cells had.

UMI-labeled 5' RACE TRB cDNA libraries were prepared from the cells. With the 5' RACE reads reprocessed, TCRdb shows one record per CDR3 protein and no DNA. The ten top clones account for about 0.34%, within a sample of 100,000 or so distinct CDR3 sequences. These TCRs are of unknown antigen specificity. The sample was naive CXCR3+ CD8+ T cells from blood. Described subset: CD45RO-CCR7+CD27+CD95- naive CD8+ T cells expressing CXCR3 (TNR3+). These receptors were collected from a human donor in good health. Some clones in this sample may be carry-over from other donors' samples.

J is TRBJ2-7 and V is TRBV5-1. CDR3 length equals 13 residues. CDR1 is SGHRS and CDR2 is YFSETQ in the germline V gene. This CDR3 reads CASAAESSYEQYF.

This rearrangement joins TRBV7-8 to TRBJ2-1; TCRdb designates TRBD2, a call that cannot be tested without DNA. Per germline, CDR1 SGHVS and CDR2 FQNEAQ. The CDR3 runs to 15 residues. This CDR3 is CASSSLAGRYNEQFF. Full variable domain (missing parts from reference TRBV7-8 and TRBJ2-1): GAGVSQSPRYKVAKRGQDVALRCDPISGHVSLFWYQQALGQGPEFLTYFQNEAQLDKSGLPSDRFFAERPEGSVSTLKIQRTQQEDSAVYLCASSSLAGRYNEQFFGPGTRLTVL.

The chain couples TRBV4-3 to TRBJ2-5; as DNA is missing, the TRBD2 call by TCRdb cannot be tested. The germline gives CDR1 LGHNA, CDR2 YSLEER. The CDR3 has 17 amino acids. The CDR3 spells CASSQAVWGTAQETQYF.

V gene TRBV18 combines with J gene TRBJ2-3. Germline V gene sequence: CDR1 KGHSH, CDR2 LQKENI. CDR3 length: 14 amino acids. CDR3 amino acids: CASSPPSAADTQYF.

The J gene is TRBJ1-1, the V gene TRBV15. Germline V gene sequence: CDR1 LNHNV, CDR2 YYDKDF (reference sequence). The CDR3 has 13 amino acids. The CDR3 region is CATSRVGNTEAFF.

The rearrangement uses TRBV13 and TRBJ2-7; the D call from TCRdb, TRBD2, cannot be confirmed without DNA. Germline V gives CDR1 PRHDT, CDR2 FYEKMQ (reference sequence). CDR3 length: 14 residues. The CDR3 protein is CASSPGLGGLEQYF.

The gene calls are TRBV7-3 and TRBJ1-1; TCRdb reports TRBD1, a call that lacks DNA to check it against. Germline CDR1 reads SGHTA; CDR2 reads FQGTGA. CDR3 size: 13 residues. The chain's CDR3 is CASSSPDSTGAFF.

The J gene is TRBJ2-1, the V gene TRBV29-1; lacking DNA, the TRBD2 call made by TCRdb goes unchecked. The CDR3 loop spans 16 amino acids. From germline, CDR1 is SQVTM and CDR2 ANQGSEA. CDR3 loop: CSVEPVAGTSYNEQFF.

The rearrangement joins TRBV2 to TRBJ2-5; TCRdb returns TRBD2, unconfirmable since there is no DNA. Germline loops: CDR1 SNHLY, CDR2 FYNNEI. The CDR3 consists of 18 residues. CDR3 in amino acids: CASSEAGASGGYQETQYF. Full variable domain (remainder filled in from reference TRBV2 and TRBJ2-5): EPEVTQTPSHQVTQMGQEVILRCVPISNHLYFYWYRQILGQKVEFLVSFYNNEISEKSEIFDDQFSVERPDGSNFTLKIRSTKLEDSAMYFCASSEAGASGGYQETQYFGPGTRLLVL.

This chain connects TRBV10-1 to TRBJ2-5; TCRdb's D gene call, TRBD1, goes unchecked for lack of DNA. The CDR3 totals 17 residues. The germline V gene has CDR1 WNHNN and CDR2 SYGVQD (reference sequence). This CDR3 is CASSESVLGRFEETQYF.

V is TRBV29-1 and J is TRBJ1-1; the D call from TCRdb, TRBD1, cannot be confirmed without DNA. The CDR3 sequence is 16 residues long. Germline V gene data show CDR1 as SQVTM and CDR2 as ANQGSEA. CDR3 sequence reads: CSVEVREGRMNTEAFF.

The chain uses TRBV6-6 and TRBJ2-3. Germline CDR1 reads MNHNY; CDR2 reads SVGAGI (reference sequence). The length of the CDR3 is 15 residues. The CDR3 reads CASSYSTTSTDTQYF.

This chain uses TRBV29-1 with TRBJ2-7. Germline loops: CDR1 SQVTM, CDR2 ANQGSEA. There are 13 residues in the CDR3. The CDR3 sequence is CSVELPTFYEQYF.

The V gene is TRBV28, the J gene TRBJ2-3; the TRBD1 assignment by TCRdb is unverifiable without DNA. The CDR3 is 15 amino acids. Germline loops: CDR1 MDHEN, CDR2 SYDVKM. The CDR3 reads CASSPLGAGTDTQYF. Complete variable domain (other parts from reference TRBV28 and TRBJ2-3): DVKVTQSSRYLVKRTGEKVFLECVQDMDHENMFWYRQDPGLGLRLIYFSYDVKMKEKGDIPEGYSVSREKKERFSLILESASTNQTSMYLCASSPLGAGTDTQYFGPGTRLTVL.